What follows are 30 T cell receptor beta chains derived from one specimen sequenced in a study of human T cells and chemical hapten exposure. Each CDR3 protein is one row after TCRdb ran MiXCR on the RACE reads. This sample has some 380,000 distinct CDR3 sequences, with approximately 5.1% found just once. The sample's time point: patch test 1, 2 weeks after DPC sensitization. Regarding treatment: therapeutic diphenylcyclopropenone sensitization with weekly scalp DPC. This specimen was whole blood, taken in connection with sensitization to the hapten diphenylcyclopropenone (DPC). The receptors originated from a woman aged 45-65 years with alopecia areata. Some clones in this sample may be carry-over from other donors' samples.

This clonotype was observed at least ten times. The J gene is TRBJ1-5, the V gene TRBV28; D ambiguous. The CDR3 is 12 residues long. With 3 bases removed from V and 10 bases from J, the gap between germline ends came to 10 bases. Per the germline V gene, CDR1 is MDHEN and CDR2 is SYDVKM. The CDR3 spells CASSFIAGPQHF. Written as DNA, the CDR3 is TGTGCCAGCAGTTTCATTGCGGGACCCCAGCATTTT. The full variable domain, completed using reference TRBV28 and TRBJ1-5, is DVKVTQSSRYLVKRTGEKVFLECVQDMDHENMFWYRQDPGLGLRLIYFSYDVKMKEKGDIPEGYSVSREKKERFSLILESASTNQTSMYLCASSFIAGPQHFGDGTRLSIL.

This clonotype was detected ten times or more. The V gene is TRBV12-3 or TRBV12-4, the J gene TRBJ2-1; 10 positions agree with TRBD2. J lost 9 bases, V lost 4 bases, and 12 bases had no gene match. The CDR3 spans 16 residues. The CDR3 sequence is CASSWSLSGRGGEQFF. The CDR3 bases are TGTGCCAGCAGTTGGAGTCTAAGCGGGAGGGGAGGTGAGCAGTTCTTC.

This clonotype has ten or more counts. The chain links TRBV2 to TRBJ1-5; D gene ambiguous. This CDR3 contains 13 residues. The V gene's germline CDR1 is SNHLY and CDR2 FYNNEI. Trimming pared 6 bases from V and 4 bases from J, leaving 10 bases between. CDR3 protein: CASRPDANQPQHF. The CDR3 DNA follows: TGTGCCAGCAGGCCGGACGCAAATCAGCCCCAGCATTTT. Full variable domain (outside the CDR3, taken from reference TRBV2 and TRBJ1-5): EPEVTQTPSHQVTQMGQEVILRCVPISNHLYFYWYRQILGQKVEFLVSFYNNEISEKSEIFDDQFSVERPDGSNFTLKIRSTKLEDSAMYFCASRPDANQPQHFGDGTRLSIL.

This clonotype occurred a few times. The chain recombines TRBV15 with TRBJ2-2; D is perhaps TRBD1 (7 bases). The CDR3 runs to 17 residues. The V and J ends lost 5 bases and 5 bases respectively, with 21 bases between them. CDR1 and CDR2 from the germline V gene are LNHNV and YYDKDF (reference sequence). CDR3 region: CATSEIRDSGLTGELFF. The CDR3 DNA reads TGTGCCACCAGCGAAATCCGGGACAGCGGGCTTACCGGGGAGCTGTTTTTT.

The CDR3 reads CASSLDALLYF. DNA for the CDR3: TGTGCCAGCAGCTTAGATGCTCTGCTGTATTTT. The gene calls are TRBV7-9 and TRBJ2-3; D call uncertain. This CDR3 has 11 amino acids. The V end lost 1 base, the J end lost 14 bases, and 10 bases lay between the germline ends. Germline loops: CDR1 SEHNR, CDR2 FQNEAQ (reference sequence).

DNA for the CDR3: TGTGCCAGCAGTTACTCGAGCATTGCGCTCTACAATGAGCAGTTCTTC. As protein: CASSYSSIALYNEQFF. The genes are TRBV6-2 or TRBV6-3 and TRBJ2-1, with D unresolved. The CDR3 contains 16 residues. CDR1 MNHEY and CDR2 SVGEGT come from the germline V gene. The V gene lost 0 bases and the J gene lost 3 bases, with 12 bases spanning the gap.

This clonotype has at least ten counts. The chain joins TRBV7-8 to TRBJ1-4; D is unclear. The CDR3 extends over 14 amino acids. Germline V lookup: CDR1 SGHVS, CDR2 FQNEAQ. Trimming took 3 bases from V and 5 from J, leaving 10 bases between them. The CDR3 sequence: CASSLRSGNEKLFF. The CDR3 DNA is TGTGCCAGCAGCTTGAGGAGCGGAAATGAAAAACTGTTTTTT.

This clonotype turned up a few times. The chain employs TRBV29-1 and TRBJ2-3; TRBD1 matches at 7 bases. Germline V gene sequence: CDR1 SQVTM, CDR2 ANQGSEA. J was trimmed by 0 bases and V by 6 bases; bases with no gene match: 9. The CDR3 totals 15 residues. This CDR3 is CSVVTGVTSTDTQYF. For the CDR3, the DNA is TGCAGCGTAGTCACAGGGGTTACTAGCACAGATACGCAGTATTTT.

In its sample, this clonotype was seen a few times. Compared with germline, one end of the junction differs, possibly owing to a read error. V and J are TRBV6-1 and TRBJ1-1; D perhaps matches TRBD1 (5 bases). In germline, CDR1 is MNHNS, CDR2 SASEGT. This CDR3 is 10 amino acids long. This CDR3 reads CASSEGDSVF. CDR3 nucleotide sequence: TGTGCCAGCAGTGAAGGGGACTCCGTCTTT.

This clonotype came up many times. CDR3 amino acids: CASRIGNIQYF. The CDR3 DNA follows: TGTGCCAGCAGGATAGGGAACATTCAGTACTTC. The chain is built from TRBV27 and TRBJ2-4; D unresolved. In germline, CDR1 is MNHEY, CDR2 SMNVEV (reference sequence). The CDR3 runs to 11 residues. Trimming stripped 6 bases from V and 7 bases from J, with 7 bases between.

This clonotype was counted at least ten times. This chain links TRBV10-3 with TRBJ2-1; 8 positions agree with TRBD2. CDR3 length equals 16 residues. The trim removed 0 bases at V and 3 bases at J, leaving 4 bases unmatched. CDR1 is ENHRY and CDR2 is SYGVKD in the germline V gene. DNA of the CDR3: TGTGCCATCAGTGAGTCAGTCGGGACTAGCTACAATGAGCAGTTCTTC. It specifies CAISESVGTSYNEQFF.

This clonotype has only a few counts. V is TRBV5-1 and J is TRBJ2-3, with 8 bases aligning to TRBD2. The germline V gene has CDR1 SGHRS and CDR2 YFSETQ. This CDR3 has 14 amino acids. With V trimmed by 6 bases and J by 4 bases, 7 bases remained unmatched. This CDR3 is CASTQRESPDTQYF. Written as DNA, the CDR3 is TGCGCCAGCACCCAGCGGGAGAGCCCAGATACGCAGTATTTT. Complete variable domain (other parts from reference TRBV5-1 and TRBJ2-3): KAGVTQTPRYLIKTRGQQVTLSCSPISGHRSVSWYQQTPGQGLQFLFEYFSETQRNKGNFPGRFSGRQFSNSRSEMNVSTLELGDSALYLCASTQRESPDTQYFGPGTRLTVL.

V is TRBV12-3 or TRBV12-4 and J is TRBJ2-1; 11 bases are a match to TRBD2. The CDR3 covers 15 residues. Trimming took 4 bases from V and 8 from J; bases not matched to a gene: 7. The CDR3 DNA follows: TGTGCCAGCAGTTCCACTAGCGGGAGAGGCCATGAGCAGTTCTTC. This sequence encodes CASSSTSGRGHEQFF.

This clonotype came up many times. The chain is built from TRBV7-2 and TRBJ2-6, with D maybe TRBD2 (6 bases). The CDR3 is made up of 17 amino acids. CDR1 and CDR2 (germline): SGHTA, FQGNSA. The ends were cut back, 1 base at V and 2 bases at J, with 12 bases in the middle. CDR3 residues: CASSLDPGGAGANVLTF. CDR3 in DNA: TGTGCCAGCAGCTTAGATCCCGGGGGAGCTGGGGCCAACGTCCTGACTTTC.

In its sample, this clonotype was seen many times. The chain combines TRBV18 with TRBJ1-4; D is unresolved. There are 13 residues in the CDR3. Germline-derived CDR1 and CDR2 are KGHSH and LQKENI. The germline V and J ends were trimmed by 6 bases and 8 bases, with 13 bases remaining between them. As DNA, the CDR3 is TGTGCCAGCTCTCCCGCAGGAGGAGAAAAACTGTTTTTT. It codes for CASSPAGGEKLFF.

This clonotype appeared a few times. The chain carries TRBV3-1 and TRBJ2-3; D not certain. Trimming pared 3 bases from V and 6 bases from J, leaving 10 bases between. This CDR3 comprises 13 residues. Per germline, CDR1 LGHDT and CDR2 YNNKEL (reference sequence). CDR3 loop: CASSQGSADTQYF. CDR3 DNA: TGTGCCAGCAGCCAGGGTTCCGCGGATACGCAGTATTTT.

The CDR3 spells CASLDLRTYGYTF. The CDR3 coding sequence is TGTGCCAGCCTCGATCTCAGAACCTATGGCTACACCTTC. The gene calls are TRBV3-1 and TRBJ1-2; D call uncertain. Germline V gene data show CDR1 as LGHDT and CDR2 as YNNKEL (reference sequence). The V end lost 8 bases, the J end lost 4 bases, and 14 bases lay between the germline ends. This CDR3 region has 13 residues. The full variable domain, rest sourced from reference TRBV3-1 and TRBJ1-2, is DTAVSQTPKYLVTQMGNDKSIKCEQNLGHDTMYWYKQDSKKFLKIMFSYNNKELIINETVPNRFSPKSPDKAHLNLHINSLELGDSAVYFCASLDLRTYGYTFGSGTRLTVV.

This clonotype has a count of ten or more. The rearrangement joins TRBV27 to TRBJ1-6; tentatively, D is TRBD1 (6 bases). The V and J ends lost 2 bases and 6 bases respectively, with 8 bases between them. CDR1 MNHEY and CDR2 SMNVEV come from the germline V gene (reference sequence). The CDR3 totals 14 residues. CDR3 amino acids: CASSLQGFNSPLHF. The CDR3 DNA reads as TGTGCCAGCAGTTTACAGGGGTTTAATTCACCCCTCCACTTT.

This clonotype has ten or more counts. One end of the junction varies from germline; a read error may be responsible. The chain links TRBV7-2 to TRBJ1-2; D possibly corresponds to TRBD1 (6 bases). The CDR3 is made up of 14 amino acids. Germline CDR1 and CDR2: SGHTA and FQGNSA. CDR3 protein: CASSLGGTNYGYTF. CDR3 in DNA: TGTGCCAGCAGTTTAGGGGGGACCAACTATGGCTACACCTTC.

This clonotype was picked up a small number of times. This chain uses TRBV5-1 with TRBJ1-2; tentative D call: TRBD1 (6 bases). V was clipped by 1 base and J by 4 bases, with 11 bases between them. This CDR3 is 14 amino acids long. Looked up from germline, CDR1 is SGHRS and CDR2 is YFSETQ. CDR3 loop: CASSLQGKSYGYTF. CDR3 DNA sequence: TGCGCCAGCAGCTTGCAGGGGAAGAGCTATGGCTACACCTTC.

This clonotype was counted between two and nine times. This rearrangement joins TRBV6-5 to TRBJ1-3; TRBD1 matches at 7 bases. Germline CDR1 reads MNHEY; CDR2 reads SVGAGI. The CDR3 is 15 amino acids. The V gene end was trimmed by 0 bases and the J gene end by 6 bases; junction bases not matched to a gene: 5. CDR3 bases: TGTGCCAGCAGTTACTCGACAGGGCACGAAAACACCATATATTTT. Amino acids: CASSYSTGHENTIYF.

A few counts support this clonotype. This chain's CDR3 is CASKVLSSGNTIYF. The CDR3 coding sequence is TGCGCCAGCAAAGTACTCAGCTCTGGAAACACCATATATTTT. V is TRBV5-1 and J is TRBJ1-3; D not resolved. Germline loops: CDR1 SGHRS, CDR2 YFSETQ. Trimming removed 6 bases from V and 0 bases from J, with 10 bases in between. The CDR3 contains 14 residues.

This clonotype has only a few counts. The rearrangement links TRBV27 to TRBJ1-2, with 7 bases matching TRBD1. The V segment lost 2 bases and the J segment 11 bases; nucleotides outside the gene matches: 14. In germline, CDR1 is MNHEY, CDR2 SMNVEV (reference sequence). The CDR3 loop spans 15 amino acids. In nucleotides, the CDR3 is TGTGCCAGCAGTTTAGGGTACGAGGCAGGGGGTCGATACACCTTC. Its protein product is CASSLGYEAGGRYTF.

This clonotype has at least ten counts. This chain joins TRBV6-2 or TRBV6-3 and TRBJ2-5; no clear D gene. The CDR3 is made up of 14 amino acids. The ends were cut back, 0 bases at V and 2 bases at J, with 7 bases in the middle. Germline V CDR1 and CDR2: MNHEY, SVGEGT. The CDR3 nucleotides read TGTGCCAGCAGTTACTCGGCAGTGCAAGAGACCCAGTACTTC. Translation gives CASSYSAVQETQYF.

This clonotype was counted only a few times. The chain is built from TRBV10-3 and TRBJ2-1, with 7 bases lining up with TRBD2. V was clipped by 8 bases and J by 5 bases; unmatched bases: 6. CDR3 length: 13 amino acids. Germline lookup yields CDR1 ENHRY and CDR2 SYGVKD. CDR3 in amino acids: CAISKRGDNEQFF. The DNA for the CDR3 is TGTGCCATCTCGAAGCGGGGCGACAATGAGCAGTTCTTC.

The chain carries TRBV7-9 and TRBJ2-7; a possible D gene is TRBD1 (6 bases). The CDR3 extends over 14 amino acids. The germline CDR1 and CDR2 sequences are SEHNR and FQNEAQ (reference sequence). V lost 5 bases, J lost 5 bases, and 16 bases lay in between. As DNA, the CDR3 is TGTGCCAGCAGCCCATTGACAGGTCCGGACGAGCAGTACTTC. This encodes CASSPLTGPDEQYF. Full variable domain (missing parts from reference TRBV7-9 and TRBJ2-7): DTGVSQNPRHKITKRGQNVTFRCDPISEHNRLYWYRQTLGQGPEFLTYFQNEAQLEKSRLLSDRFSAERPKGSFSTLEIQRTEQGDSAMYLCASSPLTGPDEQYFGPGTRLTVT.

This clonotype was seen ten or more times. This chain uses TRBV29-1 with TRBJ1-5; no clear D. The V and J ends lost 4 bases and 4 bases respectively, with 17 bases between them. Looked up from germline, CDR1 is SQVTM and CDR2 is ANQGSEA. The CDR3 has 15 residues. CDR3 bases: TGCAGCGTTGCGGACGGGCTCCTGGGGAATCAGCCCCAGCATTTT. Residues: CSVADGLLGNQPQHF.

At least ten counts were recorded for this clonotype. The CDR3 bases are TGTGCCAGCAGTTTAGACAGACTGGAGGATACGCAGTATTTT. Protein product: CASSLDRLEDTQYF. The gene calls are TRBV6-1 and TRBJ2-3, with TRBD1 as a possible D gene (5 bases). V lost 5 bases and J 6 bases, leaving 15 bases between the germline ends. Germline V gene sequence: CDR1 MNHNS, CDR2 SASEGT. This CDR3 has 14 amino acids.

The chain joins TRBV30 to TRBJ1-2, with 8 nucleotides matching TRBD1. Germline assignment: CDR1 GTSNPN and CDR2 SVGIG (reference sequence). The CDR3 length is 11 residues. J was trimmed by 13 bases and V by 1 base; bases with no gene match: 5. DNA for the CDR3: TGTGCCTGGAGTGACAGACAGGGGAGCACCTTC. It translates to CAWSDRQGSTF.

The genes are TRBV20-1 and TRBJ2-3; 10 bases agree with TRBD2. V shed 5 bases, J shed 5 bases, and the junction held 7 bases outside the gene matches. CDR1 and CDR2 (germline): DFQATT, SNEGSKA (reference sequence). This CDR3 has 14 amino acids. CDR3 loop: CSAVSGGAQDTQYF. The DNA for the CDR3 is TGCAGTGCTGTAAGCGGGGGGGCCCAAGATACGCAGTATTTT.